The entry that follows covers one T cell receptor beta chain sequence. This clone was recorded a few times. What this receptor recognizes is not known. Base qualities are not provided; no much larger clone lies one nucleotide away. This sample is part of a study of cytomegalovirus exposure and HLA in healthy donors (dated by TCRdb to the late 2010s). Regarding the complete study: An earlier analysis of under 600 of the donors reported approximately 300 Gb of sequence data and about 100 million unique TCR beta sequences from about 179 million T cells. On average, around 230,000 unique TCR beta nucleotide sequences were sequenced per donor among more than 350 genotyped donors of the cohort, with around 19% of those sequences being non-productive. A later analysis re-examined previously published TCR beta repertoires from several hundred donors and added high-resolution HLA genotyping to investigate patterns of TCR occurrence. High-throughput TCR immunosequencing, statistical association of individual TCRs with disease status, and machine learning were combined to predict cytomegalovirus infection status. To decide whether each TCR beta V gene segment behaved as functional or pseudogenic, an earlier analysis of approximately 620 of the donors relied on high-throughput TCR beta sequencing. Roughly five DR-DQ haplotypes were handled as single units for association and clustering, since linkage in the cohort was strong. Donor age, sex, ethnicity and CMV serostatus were collected together with the repertoire data. Of the 300 to 450 genotyped donors, roughly 85% fell in the genetic ancestry cluster associated with self-reported Caucasian donors. Genome-wide SNP genotypes for about 55% of the roughly 670 donors were used in a later genetic analysis, which treated that subset as a discovery cohort. Every discovery cohort repertoire had been produced on one sequencing platform. The T cell repertoires of 666 subjects were profiled by immunosequencing and related to cytomegalovirus serostatus. Approximately 300 gigabases of sequencing data and 70 million to 85 million unique TCR sequences were included in an early release covering roughly 700 HLA-typed donors. The aim of the study was to test whether cataloging public T cell receptors could identify signatures of past pathogen exposure. The number of donors typed differed by locus, with roughly 629-640 for A, B, C, DRB1 and DQB1, more than 500 for DQA1, nearly 610 for DPA1, and over 400 for DPB1. In addition to the first cohort of 666 subjects, a separate validation cohort of 120 different subjects was used. The later analysis used no new phenotypic data to find candidate immune exposures, relying instead on TCR beta sequences and their occurrence across donors. HLA typing covered class I and class II loci at four-digit resolution. Results the study describes overall, beyond this receptor: An earlier analysis of approximately 540 of the donors showed that most TCR beta V segments appeared in productive rearrangements either about 87% or about 30% of the time, which broadly matched IMGT annotations. A later analysis associated about 18,000 TCR beta sequences with specific HLA alleles at a false discovery rate of 0.05. A later analysis found that most CMV-associated TCR beta chains appeared HLA-restricted, with HLA associations seemingly driven largely by CMV exposure. In a later analysis, several top co-occurrence clusters were reported to appear linked to parvovirus B19, influenza, CMV and Epstein-Barr virus. The authors suggested that the approach could potentially be extended to other disease states and immunological phenotypes. Because the 87-base-pair reads could not distinguish some IMGT-functional V segments, including TRBV6-2 and TRBV6-3, those segments were excluded. Roughly uniform sequencing depth across donors was assumed in presence/absence analyses, although this assumption may not hold. A further reported finding was that TCR beta sequences accurately predicted the HLA-A and HLA-B alleles for most subjects in the first cohort. The earlier analysis of some 560 of the donors excluded roughly 17 rarely observed V segments, including chromosome 9 orphons, because counts were too low. Most TCR sequences were observed very rarely across donors, whereas some public TCRs were present in many individuals. V-gene and J-gene trimming of TCR beta chains was associated with a missense DCLRE1C variant in a later genetic analysis, and the association was replicated in an independent cohort. In vitro tests confirmed that three of the cytomegalovirus-associated TCR beta chains recognize cytomegalovirus antigens. In a later analysis, TCR association rates were found to vary across HLA loci, with the most associated TCRs seen for DRB1 alleles and the fewest for HLA-C alleles. The classifier was reported to diagnose cytomegalovirus status with high specificity and sensitivity in both the original cohort and the validation cohort. For the cohort, immune exposure information was limited to CMV serostatus. Compared with the 666-donor mean, donors in an Asian-associated ancestry cluster had fewer N-insertions in productive TCRs, according to a later genetic analysis. Because some donors lacked HLA typing at each locus, the association tests relied only on the typed subset. A later analysis found that HLA-associated TCR beta chains were more clonally expanded and had lower generation probabilities than equally common non-associated chains. A cluster of highly shared sequence variants was judged likely to be a technical artifact of the sequencing pipeline. The study listed 150 to 200 TCR beta chains as associated with cytomegalovirus. When HLA alleles, especially DR and DQ, strongly co-occurred, attributing TCR associations to individual alleles was difficult. Correlated functional status among segregating V segments might be attributable to linkage disequilibrium, but an unknown experimental factor could not be ruled out. In this cohort, only TCR beta chains were sequenced, and detectable features were limited by the absence of alpha or paired-chain data.

The cohort comprised several hundred healthy bone marrow donors. At the time of sampling, every cohort member was nominally healthy, though immune exposures that went unrecorded were likely present. The donor was CMV seronegative and belonged to the group of 352 seronegative cohort members. Every donor gave a peripheral blood sample, and the peripheral blood mononuclear cells from that sample were used for TCR beta sequencing. The Qiagen DNeasy Blood Extraction Kit was used to extract genomic DNA from the blood cell samples. To prepare the library, the immunoSEQ multiplex PCR assay was applied. A mixture of 60 forward primers for TCR Vbeta segments and 13 reverse primers for TCR Jbeta segments was used in the multiplex PCR. Amplification of the CDR3 region of rearranged TCR beta genes was performed with a multiplex PCR assay on genomic DNA. The Illumina HiSeq System was used to sequence the amplified TCR beta libraries as 87-base-pair reads. The published analysis was carried out like this. A later analysis counted about 82 million unique TCR beta chains across the approximately 700 repertoires, and about 10 million of these chains were shared by at least two donors. To remove PCR and sequencing errors, raw reads were error-corrected and collapsed into unique sequences using a nearest-neighbor algorithm that merged closely related sequences. CDR3 sequences were aligned to IMGT reference sequences to assign V, D and J gene segments. For a sequence to be retained, at least a six-nucleotide match to both a V gene segment and a J gene segment was required. Rearrangements were classified as productive when the CDR3 lacked stop codons and remained in frame with V and J, and all other rearrangements were classified as non-productive. Following IMGT convention, CDR3 was defined as the stretch from the second conserved V-encoded cysteine to the conserved J-encoded phenylalanine. Sequences without an unambiguous match to a single V gene segment were excluded from the earlier analysis of 587 of the donors. An earlier analysis of almost 600 of the donors classified V segments as functional when productive rearrangements were above 56.7% and as segregating when the standard deviation between donors was above 5%. A statistical classification framework was developed to diagnose cytomegalovirus status using the catalog of TCR beta chain sequences. V and J gene assignment, in a later analysis, came from comparing TCR nucleotide sequences with IMGT/GENE-DB human TR gene sequences. Using the TCRdist pipeline, a later analysis assigned CDR3 sequences along with most-parsimonious VDJ recombination scenarios. A later analysis defined each TCR beta chain by its CDR3 amino acid sequence plus V-gene family, and excluded reads lacking a unique V-gene family. In a later analysis, a few hundred highly shared, low-generation-probability nucleotide sequences were removed to address suspected cross-contamination and a sequencing artifact. For each public chain, a later analysis derived a clonal expansion index from normalized ranks of inferred template counts within each repertoire. Generation probabilities in a later analysis came from a VDJ recombination model fitted to out-of-frame rearrangements, and those results were checked against IGoR. In a later analysis, TCR-TCR, TCR-HLA and TCR-CMV co-occurrence was scored with hypergeometric tests, and a repertoire-size bias correction was applied to TCR pairs. To estimate false discovery rates, a later analysis permuted the HLA or CMV assignments 20 times. In a later analysis, co-occurring TCRs were grouped using DBSCAN, and TCRdist sequence similarity was added for clustering within HLA-allele-positive subsets. Repertoires with fewer than 30,000 or more than 120,000 public chains, plus five repertoires with anomalous nucleotide sharing, were excluded from co-occurrence clustering. TCRdb limited this immuneACCESS table to in-frame rearrangements with V and J called. A share of clones is missing; checked studies link under half to unresolved V genes, and the rest is unexplained. V and J calls and clone size are those listed in that table; D and trimming were worked out from the DNA. The sample table lists over 100,000 clones, approximately 70% of them with a count of one. The top ten constitute more than 0.7% of the sample.

V has 4 bases trimmed and J has 6 bases trimmed; junction bases matching no gene number 4. The CDR3 sequence holds 12 residues, the cysteine and phenylalanine included. Of the read, only the CDR3 DNA is kept; its 36 bases are in frame from base 1. Sequences SGHRS (CDR1) and YFSETQ (CDR2) are obtained from the germline V gene. The sequencing input was PBMCs. This sequence originates from a woman between 25 and 40 years old in good health and CMV-seronegative. The sequence is built from TRBV5-1 and TRBJ2-7, and 7 junctional nucleotides match TRBD2. CDR3 reads: CASSLGRSEQYF. The bases read TGCGCCAGCAGCCTCGGGAGGTCCGAGCAGTACTTC.